What follows are 9 T cell receptor beta chains derived from one specimen sequenced in a study of response to subunit inactivated influenza vaccine. One entry per CDR3 protein, called by TCRdb with MiXCR from the RT-PCR reads. In the table there are 710,000 or so distinct CDR3 sequences, 15% to 18% of which are singletons. Sequenced material: PBMCs from blood, taken 11 to 12 days after vaccination. These receptors came from a man aged 45-65 years who received an inactivated influenza vaccine.

This clonotype was counted many times. Relative to the germline gene, one junction end is altered; a read error may explain this. The chain recombines TRBV27 with TRBJ2-6; D gene uncertain. The CDR3 contains 15 residues. Germline V gene sequence: CDR1 MNHEY, CDR2 SMNVEV (reference sequence). CDR3 in DNA: TGCGCCAGCTCGCTTTGGGGCTCTGGGGCCAACGTCCTGACTTTC. Protein sequence: CASSLWGSGANVLTF. The entire variable domain, with the rest obtained from reference TRBV27 and TRBJ2-6, is as follows: EAQVTQNPRYLITVTGKKLTVTCSQNMNHEYMSWYRQDPGLGLRQIYYSMNVEVTDKGDVPEGYKVSRKEKRNFPLILESPSPNQTSLYFCASSLWGSGANVLTFGAGSRLTVL.

J is TRBJ2-7 and V is TRBV11-2; D is ambiguous. The germline V and J ends were trimmed by 2 bases and 2 bases, with 16 bases remaining between them. This CDR3 comprises 16 residues. In germline, CDR1 is SGHAT, CDR2 FQNNGV. CDR3 protein: CASSLLLEQPPYEQYF. For the CDR3, the DNA is TGTGCCAGCAGCTTACTCTTAGAACAGCCCCCCTACGAGCAGTACTTC.

The CDR3 loop reads CASMTSVPPLHF. DNA for the CDR3: TGTGCCAGCATGACATCCGTTCCACCCCTCCACTTT. This chain uses TRBV28 with TRBJ1-6, with D uncertain. V lost 7 bases, J lost 11 bases, and 12 bases lay in between. The CDR3 spans 12 residues. The germline CDR1 and CDR2 sequences are MDHEN and SYDVKM.

This clonotype was picked up a small number of times. The CDR3 is CATSRDKADTQYF. CDR3 DNA sequence: TGTGCCACCAGCAGAGATAAGGCAGATACGCAGTATTTT. The chain couples TRBV15 to TRBJ2-3; D is unresolved. Trimming stripped 0 bases from V and 4 bases from J, with 5 bases between. The CDR3 has 13 residues. Germline CDR1 reads LNHNV; CDR2 reads YYDKDF (reference sequence).

This clonotype was counted between two and nine times. J is TRBJ1-1 and V is TRBV7-2; unclear D gene. V was pared by 3 bases and J by 6 bases, with 11 bases between. CDR1 SGHTA and CDR2 FQGNSA come from the germline V gene. This CDR3 is 13 amino acids long. DNA of the CDR3: TGTGCCAGCAGCTTCGGAAGAGCGGCTGAAGCTTTCTTT. Its translation is CASSFGRAAEAFF.

Turning to this clonotype: A read error may produce the germline difference seen at one junction end. The rearrangement joins TRBV28 to TRBJ2-1; D possibly corresponds to TRBD2 (6 bases). The CDR3 covers 12 residues. The germline gives CDR1 MDHEN, CDR2 SYDVKM. The CDR3 nucleotides are TGTGCCAGCAGTAGTGCGGGACCCAGCATAGTATTC. Its protein product is CASSSAGPSIVF.

This clonotype was observed a handful of times. This chain links TRBV27 with TRBJ2-7; 7 nucleotides agree with TRBD1. Trimming cost V 5 bases and J 2 bases; bases outside gene matches: 6. Germline-derived CDR1 and CDR2 are MNHEY and SMNVEV (reference sequence). CDR3 length: 14 amino acids. CDR3: CASSLNRGTYEQYF. In DNA form, the CDR3 reads TGTGCCAGCAGTCTAAACAGGGGCACCTACGAGCAGTACTTC.

Only a few counts were recorded for this clonotype. The chain employs TRBV3-1 and TRBJ1-2; perhaps TRBD1 as D (5 bases). V shed 1 base and J shed 5 bases, with 14 bases lying between them. The CDR3 consists of 15 residues. Germline CDR1 LGHDT, CDR2 YNNKEL (reference sequence). The CDR3 sequence: CASSQGAGSGYGYTF. The CDR3 DNA sequence: TGTGCCAGCAGCCAAGGGGCAGGGAGCGGATATGGCTACACCTTC.

This clonotype was counted between two and nine times. The V gene is TRBV28, the J gene TRBJ2-5, with 8 bases matching TRBD1. Germline assignment: CDR1 MDHEN and CDR2 SYDVKM. J lost 5 bases, V lost 4 bases, and 6 bases had no gene match. This CDR3 contains 14 residues. In DNA, the CDR3 is TGTGCCAGCAGTTATCCAGGGGGCAGTGAGACCCAGTACTTC. This sequence encodes CASSYPGGSETQYF.